The clone carrying this TCR beta chain was recorded at least ten times. This record belongs to a study of early T cells in non-severe SARS-CoV-2 infection. Study-level information: Unsorted whole blood bulk RNA was sequenced, with unpaired chains.

CDR1 and CDR2 (germline): DFQATT, SNEGSKA (reference sequence). This CDR3 spans 12 amino acids. The V segment lost 6 bases and the J segment 8 bases; nucleotides outside the gene matches: 5. Unique molecular identifiers were attached to individual cDNA molecules. MiXCR, applied by TCRdb to the 5' RACE reads, yields one record per CDR3 protein. This sample has about 17,000 distinct CDR3 sequences, with 4.5% to 6% found just once. The material was whole blood, obtained at baseline. The sequence derives from an adult who was a healthcare worker with PCR-confirmed SARS-CoV-2 infection or an uninfected control (not recorded which). This chain links TRBV20-1 with TRBJ1-4, with 8 nucleotides matching TRBD1. The CDR3 loop is CSAVGQGEKLFF. The DNA for the CDR3 is TGCAGTGCAGTAGGACAGGGCGAAAAACTGTTTTTT.